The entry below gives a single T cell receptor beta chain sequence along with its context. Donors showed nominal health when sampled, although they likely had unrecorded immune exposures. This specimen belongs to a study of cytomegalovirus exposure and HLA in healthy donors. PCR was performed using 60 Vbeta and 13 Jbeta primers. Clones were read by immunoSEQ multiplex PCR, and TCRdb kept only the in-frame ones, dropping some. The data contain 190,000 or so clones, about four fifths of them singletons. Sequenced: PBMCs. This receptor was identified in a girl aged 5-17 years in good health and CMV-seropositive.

CDR3 region: CASGAARTGNTIYF. For the CDR3, the DNA is TGTGCCAGCGGTGCTGCCAGGACTGGAAACACCATATATTTT. The genes are TRBV6-6 and TRBJ1-3, with D uncertain. The V gene's germline CDR1 is MNHNY and CDR2 SVGAGI (reference sequence). The CDR3 totals 14 residues. With 8 bases removed from V and 2 bases from J, the gap between germline ends came to 13 bases.